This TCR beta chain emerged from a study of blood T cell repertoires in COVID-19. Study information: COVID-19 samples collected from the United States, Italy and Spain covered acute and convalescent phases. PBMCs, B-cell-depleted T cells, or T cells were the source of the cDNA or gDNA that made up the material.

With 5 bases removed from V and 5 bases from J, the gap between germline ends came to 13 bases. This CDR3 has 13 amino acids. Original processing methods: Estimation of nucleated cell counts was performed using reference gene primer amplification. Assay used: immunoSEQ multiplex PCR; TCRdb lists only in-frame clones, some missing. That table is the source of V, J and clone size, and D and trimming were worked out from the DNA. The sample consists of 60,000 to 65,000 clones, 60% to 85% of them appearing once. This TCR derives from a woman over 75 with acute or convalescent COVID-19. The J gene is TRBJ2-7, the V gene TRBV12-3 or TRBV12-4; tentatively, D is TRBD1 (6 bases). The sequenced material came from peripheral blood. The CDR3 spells CASSIGTWNEQYF. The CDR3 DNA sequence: TGTGCCAGCAGTATCGGGACATGGAACGAGCAGTACTTC.